The 10 T cell receptor beta chains in this list originate from one sample, sequenced in a study of CD8+CD57+ T cells in acquired aplastic anemia (dated by TCRdb to 2016 to 2019). Flow cytometry had shown CD8+CD57+ cell expansion in the patients selected for sequencing. Sequencing used an Illumina HiSeq 2000. TCR beta VDJ combination and CDR3 sequence profiling used genomic DNA as the template. TCRdb trimmed the raw reads at Q25, called clones with MiXCR and kept productive beta chains. For every CDR3 protein sequence, its rows merge into one entry that carries the most common genes and DNA. For this sample the table gives over 250,000 distinct CDR3 sequences, of which 56% were detected only once. The ten largest clones add up to 1.3% of the sample. The sample comprised sorted CD4+, CD8+, or CD8+CD57+ T cells (not recorded which) from PBMCs. Receptors originate from a human donor with aplastic anemia.

This clonotype appeared many times. The CDR3 region has the DNA TGTGCCAGCAGCGTAGGGGTGACTGGGAACACCGGGGAGCTGTTTTTT. Encoded protein: CASSVGVTGNTGELFF. J is TRBJ2-2 and V is TRBV9; D is uncertain. Germline loops: CDR1 SGDLS, CDR2 YYNGEE. The CDR3 runs 16 residues. The germline V and J ends were trimmed by 0 bases and 1 base, with 10 bases remaining between them.

This clonotype was detected only a few times. The V call is TRBV10-3, the J call TRBJ1-6; TRBD1 is a possible D gene (5 bases). This CDR3 has 13 amino acids. V lost 4 bases and J 10 bases, leaving 11 bases between the germline ends. CDR1 and CDR2 (germline): ENHRY, SYGVKD. The CDR3 bases are TGTGCCATCAGTGCGGGGGGGTCCTCACCCCTCCACTTT. Amino acid sequence: CAISAGGSSPLHF.

About this clonotype: The CDR3 does not close with the conserved phenylalanine or tryptophan, likely indicating a read error. The chain combines TRBV7-9 with TRBJ1-1, with D perhaps matching TRBD1 (5 bases). The V gene's germline CDR1 is SEHNR and CDR2 FQNEAQ (reference sequence). This CDR3 is 16 amino acids long. Trimming took off 2 bases at V and 1 base at J, with 14 bases between the two ends. The CDR3 sequence is CASSLSGATANTEAFS. The CDR3 DNA reads as TGTGCCAGCAGCTTAAGCGGGGCGACAGCGAACACTGAAGCTTTCTCT.

This chain joins TRBV12-3 or TRBV12-4 and TRBJ1-2, with D perhaps matching TRBD1 (5 bases). There are 13 residues in the CDR3. Trimming shortened V by 7 bases and J by 5 bases, and 14 bases separated the two germline ends. The DNA for the CDR3 is TGTGCCAGCACCCCGGGACGCGGGTATGGCTACACCTTC. This encodes CASTPGRGYGYTF.

The chain couples TRBV10-1 to TRBJ2-3; D is ambiguous. This CDR3 has 12 amino acids. Trimming took 7 bases from V and 2 from J, leaving 7 bases between them. Germline V CDR1 and CDR2: WNHNN, SYGVQD (reference sequence). CDR3 residues: CASIADTDTQYF. The CDR3 DNA is TGCGCCAGCATCGCAGACACAGATACGCAGTATTTT.

This clonotype was observed many times. This chain joins TRBV10-1 and TRBJ2-1; the match to TRBD1 covers 12 bases. The CDR3 length is 15 residues. J was trimmed by 5 bases and V by 5 bases; bases with no gene match: 4. Germline CDR1 and CDR2: WNHNN and SYGVQD (reference sequence). CDR3 protein: CASSLGQGADNEQFF. DNA of the CDR3: TGCGCCAGCAGTTTGGGACAGGGGGCCGACAATGAGCAGTTCTTC.

This clonotype has a count of ten or more. The chain carries TRBV19 and TRBJ1-5; D gene unclear. V dropped 10 bases and J dropped 4 bases, with 29 bases sitting between them. CDR1 LNHDA and CDR2 SQIVND come from the germline V gene (reference sequence). The CDR3 covers 18 residues. This chain's CDR3 is CATSSTFAHGRGNQPQHF. For the CDR3, the DNA is TGTGCCACTTCGTCCACGTTTGCTCATGGCCGTGGAAATCAGCCCCAGCATTTT.

The sample holds many counts of this clonotype. This chain uses TRBV19 with TRBJ2-3, with unresolved D. V was trimmed by 6 bases and J by 2 bases, leaving 9 bases between them. The CDR3 is 13 residues long. Per germline, CDR1 LNHDA and CDR2 SQIVND (reference sequence). The CDR3 reads CASSLAPTDTQYF. DNA for the CDR3: TGTGCCAGTAGCCTGGCCCCCACAGATACGCAGTATTTT.

J is TRBJ2-5 and V is TRBV5-5, with 8 bases aligning to TRBD2. Trimming cost V 4 bases and J 2 bases; bases outside gene matches: 13. The CDR3 has 17 residues. Looked up from germline, CDR1 is SGHKS and CDR2 is YYEKEE (reference sequence). DNA for the CDR3: TGTGCCAGCAGCGGCTCCCGCCCGACTAGCGTACAAGAGACCCAGTACTTC. Amino acids: CASSGSRPTSVQETQYF.

As DNA, the CDR3 is TGTGCCAGCAGCTTAAATAGCGTACTCCCCTACAATGAGCAGTTCTTC. Translation gives CASSLNSVLPYNEQFF. The rearrangement links TRBV7-8 to TRBJ2-1; a possible D gene is TRBD2 (5 bases). The germline V gene encodes CDR1 SGHVS and CDR2 FQNEAQ. The CDR3 totals 16 residues. Trimming cost V 2 bases and J 2 bases, with 13 bases left between them.